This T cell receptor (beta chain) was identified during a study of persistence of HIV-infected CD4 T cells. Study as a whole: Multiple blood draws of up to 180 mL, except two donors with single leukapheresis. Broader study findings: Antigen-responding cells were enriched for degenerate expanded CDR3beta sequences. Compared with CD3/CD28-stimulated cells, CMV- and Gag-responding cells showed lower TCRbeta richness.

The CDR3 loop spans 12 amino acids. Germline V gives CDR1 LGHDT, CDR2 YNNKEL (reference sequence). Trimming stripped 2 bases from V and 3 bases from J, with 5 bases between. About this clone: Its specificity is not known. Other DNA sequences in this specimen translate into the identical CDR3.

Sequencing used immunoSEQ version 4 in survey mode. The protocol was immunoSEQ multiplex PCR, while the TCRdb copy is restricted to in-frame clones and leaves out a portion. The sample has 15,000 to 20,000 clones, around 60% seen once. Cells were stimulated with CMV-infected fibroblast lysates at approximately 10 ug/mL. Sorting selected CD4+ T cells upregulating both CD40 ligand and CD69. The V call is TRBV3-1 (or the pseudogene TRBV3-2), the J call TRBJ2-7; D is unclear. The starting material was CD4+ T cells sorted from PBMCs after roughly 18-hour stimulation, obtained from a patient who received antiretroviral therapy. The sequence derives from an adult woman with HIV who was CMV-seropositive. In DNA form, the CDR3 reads TGTGCCAGCAGCCAAACGGGCTACGAGCAGTACTTC. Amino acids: CASSQTGYEQYF.